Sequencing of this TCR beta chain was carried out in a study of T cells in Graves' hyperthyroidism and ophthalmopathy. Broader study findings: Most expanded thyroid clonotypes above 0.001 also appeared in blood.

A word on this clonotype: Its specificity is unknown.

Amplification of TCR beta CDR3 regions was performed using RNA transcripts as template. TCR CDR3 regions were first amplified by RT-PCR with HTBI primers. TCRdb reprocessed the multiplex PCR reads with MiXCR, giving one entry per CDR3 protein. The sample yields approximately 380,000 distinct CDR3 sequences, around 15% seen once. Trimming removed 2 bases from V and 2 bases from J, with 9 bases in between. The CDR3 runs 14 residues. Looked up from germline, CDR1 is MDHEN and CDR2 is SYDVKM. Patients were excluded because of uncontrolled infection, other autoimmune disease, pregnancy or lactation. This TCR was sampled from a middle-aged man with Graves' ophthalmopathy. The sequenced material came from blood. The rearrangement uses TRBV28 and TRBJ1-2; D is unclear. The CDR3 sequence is CASSLRSDNYGYTF. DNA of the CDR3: TGTGCCAGCAGTTTAAGGTCGGACAACTATGGCTACACCTTC.